The 24 T cell receptor beta chains below were found in one sample sequenced in a study of memory CD8 T cells in hepatitis C reinfection. Only in-frame clones appear in the TCRdb table, and some are missing; sequencing was by immunoSEQ multiplex PCR. This table holds tens of thousands of clones, around 92% found once. Time point in this sample: pre-reinfection, 55 to 20 weeks before reinfection detection. No in vitro expansion preceded TCR sequencing of the sorted cells. Material: naive CD8+ T cells sorted from blood. These receptors all stem from a man aged 18 to 30 with hepatitis C virus infection.

The J gene is TRBJ2-5, the V gene TRBV29-1; no clear D gene. The V end was cut by 4 bases, the J end by 5 bases, with 11 bases between. The CDR3 is made up of 12 amino acids. Germline CDR1 reads SQVTM; CDR2 reads ANQGSEA. The CDR3 DNA is TGCAGCGTTGTTATGCGTGAGGAGACCCAGTACTTC. Translating gives CSVVMREETQYF.

A remark on this clone: This specimen includes other DNA sequences encoding the same CDR3. The chain recombines TRBV6-1 with TRBJ2-7, with a possible D match to TRBD2 (7 bases). The length of the CDR3 is 14 residues. Germline V gene data show CDR1 as MNHNS and CDR2 as SASEGT. The V gene lost 5 bases and the J gene lost 4 bases, with 15 bases spanning the gap. The CDR3 loop reads CASSSFRGGYEQYF. CDR3 nucleotide sequence: TGTGCCAGCAGTAGTTTCAGGGGAGGGTACGAGCAGTACTTC.

The rearrangement joins TRBV11-2 to TRBJ2-3; D possibly corresponds to TRBD2 (7 bases). The CDR3 extends over 15 amino acids. Deletions cut 1 base from V and 1 base from J, with 9 bases between. Germline CDR1 is SGHAT and CDR2 is FQNNGV. The CDR3 loop is CASSLGGGGTDTQYF. In DNA form, the CDR3 reads TGTGCCAGCAGCTTAGGGGGGGGCGGCACAGATACGCAGTATTTT. The variable domain in full, completed from reference TRBV11-2 and TRBJ2-3, reads EAGVAQSPRYKIIEKRQSVAFWCNPISGHATLYWYQQILGQGPKLLIQFQNNGVVDDSQLPKDRFSAERLKGVDSTLKIQPAKLEDSAVYLCASSLGGGGTDTQYFGPGTRLTVL.

This clone turned up a few times. The V gene is TRBV2, the J gene TRBJ2-7; possibly TRBD1 for D (6 bases). Per the germline V gene, CDR1 is SNHLY and CDR2 is FYNNEI. The V end lost 4 bases, the J end lost 0 bases, and 7 bases lay between the germline ends. The CDR3 is made up of 13 amino acids. CDR3 amino acids: CASSADSSYEQYF. CDR3 DNA: TGTGCCAGCAGTGCGGACAGCTCCTACGAGCAGTACTTC.

The chain combines TRBV5-6 with TRBJ2-3; D uncertain. The CDR3 is 15 amino acids. V lost 0 bases, J lost 0 bases, and 8 bases lay in between. Germline V lookup: CDR1 SGHDT, CDR2 YYEEEE. In DNA, the CDR3 is TGTGCCAGCAGCTTGGACTTCCCCAGCACAGATACGCAGTATTTT. Protein: CASSLDFPSTDTQYF.

The chain employs TRBV5-6 and TRBJ2-3, with a possible D match to TRBD2 (7 bases). Trimming pared 5 bases from V and 2 bases from J, leaving 24 bases between. This CDR3 region has 18 residues. CDR1 is SGHDT, CDR2 YYEEEE, per germline. CDR3 protein: CASRVLAGAASITDTQYF. The DNA of the CDR3 is TGTGCCAGCAGGGTCCTGGCGGGGGCAGCCAGTATCACAGATACGCAGTATTTT.

The gene calls are TRBV30 and TRBJ2-5, with 8 nucleotides matching TRBD2. The CDR3 is 15 residues long. In germline, CDR1 is GTSNPN, CDR2 SVGIG (reference sequence). V gave up 2 bases and J gave up 1 base; unmatched junction bases: 6. The CDR3 nucleotides are TGTGCCTGGAGTCCACTGACTAGCGCCCAAGAGACCCAGTACTTC. This translates into CAWSPLTSAQETQYF.

This chain links TRBV27 with TRBJ1-6; unclear D gene. Germline V gives CDR1 MNHEY, CDR2 SMNVEV (reference sequence). The CDR3 is 14 amino acids. The germline V and J ends were trimmed by 3 bases and 4 bases, with 7 bases remaining between them. The CDR3 loop reads CASSFRGYNSPLHF. The CDR3 DNA sequence: TGTGCCAGCAGTTTCCGGGGATATAATTCACCCCTCCACTTT.

CDR3 DNA: TGCGCCAGCAGCGCCTTGCCGGGACAGGGGGCTGAGACCCAGTACTTC. Protein product: CASSALPGQGAETQYF. This chain links TRBV23-1 with TRBJ2-5; 12 nucleotides align to TRBD1. TRBV23-1 is placed among ORFs of uncertain function. The CDR3 has 16 amino acids. V lost 6 bases and J lost 5; bases outside the gene matches: 10.

This clone was detected a few times. The gene calls are TRBV9 and TRBJ2-3; D unresolved. The germline V and J ends were trimmed by 3 bases and 2 bases, with 13 bases remaining between them. The CDR3 totals 15 residues. Germline V gene sequence: CDR1 SGDLS, CDR2 YYNGEE. CDR3 coding DNA: TGTGCCAGCAGCGATTTACTTACCCTCACAGATACGCAGTATTTT. It translates to CASSDLLTLTDTQYF. The variable domain in full, with the rest retrieved from reference TRBV9 and TRBJ2-3, is DSGVTQTPKHLITATGQRVTLRCSPRSGDLSVYWYQQSLDQGLQFLIQYYNGEERAKGNILERFSAQQFPDLHSELNLSSLELGDSALYFCASSDLLTLTDTQYFGPGTRLTVL.

This chain uses TRBV7-9 with TRBJ2-7; tentatively, D is TRBD1 (6 bases). V lost 4 bases and J 5 bases, leaving 15 bases between the germline ends. This CDR3 has 14 residues. Germline values: CDR1 SEHNR, CDR2 FQNEAQ (reference sequence). CDR3 bases: TGTGCCAGCAGCTCCCCAACAGGGTGGAACGAGCAGTACTTC. Its translation: CASSSPTGWNEQYF.

The chain couples TRBV5-1 to TRBJ2-4, with D perhaps matching TRBD2 (5 bases). Trimming left V 1 base short and J 1 base short, with 6 bases between. CDR1 and CDR2 from the germline V gene are SGHRS and YFSETQ. The CDR3 extends over 14 amino acids. CDR3 sequence: CASSLTGAKNIQYF. The DNA for the CDR3 is TGCGCCAGCAGCTTGACGGGGGCCAAAAACATTCAGTACTTC.

The chain uses TRBV28 and TRBJ2-7; unclear D gene. The CDR3 extends over 14 amino acids. Trimming pared 8 bases from V and 0 bases from J, leaving 14 bases between. CDR1 MDHEN and CDR2 SYDVKM come from the germline V gene. CDR3 nucleotides: TGTGCCAGCTTGCTTTCGCGGAGCTCCTACGAGCAGTACTTC. Encoded protein: CASLLSRSSYEQYF.

V and J are TRBV19 and TRBJ1-2; possibly TRBD1 for D (6 bases). The CDR3 length is 13 residues. Between the trimmed V and J ends, which lost 5 bases and 7 bases, there was a span of 14 bases. In germline, CDR1 is LNHDA, CDR2 SQIVND (reference sequence). The CDR3 reads CASSPVGAGGYTF. The CDR3 DNA follows: TGTGCCAGTAGTCCCGTGGGGGCGGGTGGCTACACCTTC.

This clone came up a few times. The CDR3 DNA sequence: TGTGCCAGCAGTGAAGAGGCTAGCGGGGGTAATGAGCAGTTCTTC. It yields the protein CASSEEASGGNEQFF. This rearrangement joins TRBV2 to TRBJ2-1; TRBD2 agrees at 10 bases. This CDR3 spans 15 amino acids. Trimming removed 1 base from V and 7 bases from J; junction bases left unmatched: 4. The germline gives CDR1 SNHLY, CDR2 FYNNEI.

This clone was found a few times. The chain uses TRBV6-1 and TRBJ1-5; no reliable D call. The CDR3 loop spans 14 amino acids. V was pared by 4 bases and J by 1 base, with 8 bases between. Germline assignment: CDR1 MNHNS and CDR2 SASEGT. In nucleotides, the CDR3 is TGTGCCAGCAGTGCCGTACAGAGCAATCAGCCCCAGCATTTT. This gives the protein CASSAVQSNQPQHF.

This clone was seen just once. The chain has TRBV29-1 and TRBJ2-1; 7 bases align to TRBD2. The CDR3 is 16 amino acids. Germline loops: CDR1 SQVTM, CDR2 ANQGSEA. Trimming at V came to 6 bases and at J to 1 base, leaving 12 bases not matched to a gene. CDR3 DNA: TGCAGCGTCCCCCTGGGAGGGGTTGGGTCCTACAATGAGCAGTTCTTC. Translated, it gives CSVPLGGVGSYNEQFF.

The V and J genes are TRBV5-4 and TRBJ2-2; 13 bases align to TRBD2. After removal of 0 bases from V and 4 bases from J, the junction contained 3 bases not matched to a gene. Germline V CDR1 and CDR2: SGHNT, YYREEE (reference sequence). This CDR3 has 17 residues. The CDR3 region is CASSLGTSGGSTGELFF. The CDR3 nucleotides are TGTGCCAGCAGCTTGGGGACTAGCGGGGGCAGCACCGGGGAGCTGTTTTTT.

The CDR3 protein is CASSLSAIAGETQYF. The DNA for the CDR3 is TGTGCCAGCAGTCTCTCGGCTATAGCGGGGGAGACCCAGTACTTC. The rearrangement links TRBV6-5 to TRBJ2-5; 8 nucleotides match TRBD2. J was trimmed by 5 bases and V by 5 bases; bases with no gene match: 10. This CDR3 is 15 amino acids long. The V gene's germline CDR1 is MNHEY and CDR2 SVGAGI.

The V and J genes are TRBV5-6 and TRBJ2-4; 7 nucleotides line up with TRBD1. The CDR3 is made up of 15 amino acids. V lost 0 bases and J lost 6; bases outside the gene matches: 6. Looked up from germline, CDR1 is SGHDT and CDR2 is YYEEEE. In DNA, the CDR3 is TGTGCCAGCAGCTTGGCGACAGGGCTCGGAAACATTCAGTACTTC. It translates to CASSLATGLGNIQYF.

This rearrangement joins TRBV19 to TRBJ2-5, with 8 bases fitting TRBD2. Near its end, the DNA agrees better with TRBJ2-7, so the J call may be wrong. The CDR3 has 17 amino acids. The germline gives CDR1 LNHDA, CDR2 SQIVND (reference sequence). The DNA of the CDR3 is TGTGCCAGTAGTCCTTTTTCGGGAGGGCCGATACCCTACGAGCAGTACTTC. Protein sequence: CASSPFSGGPIPYEQYF.

This sequence joins TRBV29-1 and TRBJ2-3; D perhaps matches TRBD2 (6 bases). Looked up from germline, CDR1 is SQVTM and CDR2 is ANQGSEA. Between the trimmed V and J ends, which lost 7 bases and 4 bases, there was a span of 12 bases. CDR3 length: 12 amino acids. The CDR3 region has the DNA TGCAGCGCGGAGGGCCTCGCAGATACGCAGTATTTT. Amino acid sequence: CSAEGLADTQYF.

CDR3 sequence: CASSLEGGVAYEQYF. CDR3 DNA: TGTGCCAGCAGCTTGGAAGGGGGGGTTGCCTACGAGCAGTACTTC. V is TRBV5-4 and J is TRBJ2-7, with D maybe TRBD2 (7 bases). The CDR3 is made up of 15 amino acids. Germline loops: CDR1 SGHNT, CDR2 YYREEE (reference sequence). Trimming cost V 0 bases and J 2 bases, with 12 bases left between them.

The chain joins TRBV7-6 to TRBJ2-7, with TRBD2 matching over 13 bases. The CDR3 is 15 amino acids. The V and J ends lost 5 bases and 1 base, in that order; junction bases with no gene match: 2. The germline V gene has CDR1 SGHVS and CDR2 FNYEAQ. CDR3 DNA: TGTGCCAGCAGCGAACTAGCGGGAGGGTCCTACGAGCAGTACTTC. Translation gives CASSELAGGSYEQYF.